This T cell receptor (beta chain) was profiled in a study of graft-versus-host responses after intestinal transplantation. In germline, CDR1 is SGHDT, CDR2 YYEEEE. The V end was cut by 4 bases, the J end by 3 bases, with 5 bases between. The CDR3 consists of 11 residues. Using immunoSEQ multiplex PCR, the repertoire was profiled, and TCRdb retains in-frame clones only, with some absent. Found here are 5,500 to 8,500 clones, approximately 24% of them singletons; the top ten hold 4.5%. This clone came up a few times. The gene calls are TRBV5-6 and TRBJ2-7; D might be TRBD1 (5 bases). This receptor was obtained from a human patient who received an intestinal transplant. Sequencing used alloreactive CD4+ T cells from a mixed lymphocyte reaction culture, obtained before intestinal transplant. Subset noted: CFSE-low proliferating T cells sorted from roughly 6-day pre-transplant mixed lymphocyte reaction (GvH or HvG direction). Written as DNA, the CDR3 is TGTGCCAGCAGCCAGGGCTACGAGCAGTACTTC. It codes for CASSQGYEQYF.